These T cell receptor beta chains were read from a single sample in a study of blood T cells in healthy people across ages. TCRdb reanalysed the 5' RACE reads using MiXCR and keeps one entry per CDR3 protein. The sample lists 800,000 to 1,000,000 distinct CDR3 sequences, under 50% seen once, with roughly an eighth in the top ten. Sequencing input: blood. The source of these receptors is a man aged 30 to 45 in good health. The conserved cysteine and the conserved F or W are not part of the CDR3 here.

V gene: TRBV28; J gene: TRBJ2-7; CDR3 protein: ASNLTYLTHEQY
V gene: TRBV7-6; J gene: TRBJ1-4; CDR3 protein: ASSKGQGPTEKLF
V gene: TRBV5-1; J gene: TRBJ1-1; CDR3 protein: ASAGGTGELRNTEAF
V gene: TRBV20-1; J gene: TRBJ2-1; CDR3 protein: SAMAGPYNEQF
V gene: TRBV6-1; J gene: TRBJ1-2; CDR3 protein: ASRENLRVSPFGYT
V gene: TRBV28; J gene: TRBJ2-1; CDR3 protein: ASSSPSSGGAANEQF
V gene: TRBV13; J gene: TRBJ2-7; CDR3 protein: ASSLGAGVREQY
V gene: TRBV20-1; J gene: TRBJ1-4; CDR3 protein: SASYDRGREKLF
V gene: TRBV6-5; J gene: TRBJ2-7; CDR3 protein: ASSTGVAYEQY
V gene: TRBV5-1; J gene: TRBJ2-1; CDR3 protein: ASSLAGEGWSEQF
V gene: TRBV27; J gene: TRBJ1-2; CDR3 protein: ASSPTSGDSVGYT
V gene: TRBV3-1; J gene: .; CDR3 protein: ASSRSSGGNTYEQY
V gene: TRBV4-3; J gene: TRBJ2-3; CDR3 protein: ASSQVYTTDTQY
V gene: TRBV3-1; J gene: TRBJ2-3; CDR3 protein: ASSQAGSGGTDTQY
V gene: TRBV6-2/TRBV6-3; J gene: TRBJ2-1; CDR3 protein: ASSTGLAGGAWYNEQF
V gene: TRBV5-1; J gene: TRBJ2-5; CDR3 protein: ASRAAGLAAKTQY
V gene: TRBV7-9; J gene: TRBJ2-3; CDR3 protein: ASSLALSVASTQY
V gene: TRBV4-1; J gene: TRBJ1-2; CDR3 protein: ASSQDQGYGYGYT
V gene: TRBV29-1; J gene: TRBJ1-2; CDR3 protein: SALPGNSDYT
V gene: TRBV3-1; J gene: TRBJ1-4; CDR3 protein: ASSQGTGPNEKLF
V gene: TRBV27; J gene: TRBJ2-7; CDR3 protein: ASSPRTSTLYEQY
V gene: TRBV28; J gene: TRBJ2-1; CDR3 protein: ASVGGGAKRTNEQF
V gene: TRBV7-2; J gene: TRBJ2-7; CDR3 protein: ASSLEAGADNEQY
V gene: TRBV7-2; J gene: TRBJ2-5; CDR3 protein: AGSPGTWEETQY
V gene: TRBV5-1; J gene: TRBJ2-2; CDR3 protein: ASSTSNGELF
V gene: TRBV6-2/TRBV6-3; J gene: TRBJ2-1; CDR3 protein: ASSSPGPYNEQF